This TCR beta chain comes out of a study of CD8+CD57+ T cells in acquired aplastic anemia. The patients chosen for sequencing had shown expansion of CD8+CD57+ cells (detected by flow cytometry). The template used for profiling TCR beta VDJ and CDR3 was genomic DNA. TCRdb recomputed calls from the reads with MiXCR, one row per CDR3 protein. The sample holds tens of thousands of distinct CDR3 sequences, roughly two thirds seen once. The CDR3 covers 15 residues. Germline CDR1 and CDR2: LNHDA and SQIVND (reference sequence). Trimming left V 1 base short and J 3 bases short, with 10 bases between. The rearrangement joins TRBV19 to TRBJ2-1; possible D gene TRBD1, 6 bases. The sequenced material came from sorted CD4+, CD8+, or CD8+CD57+ T cells (not recorded which) from PBMCs. The TCR originated in a human donor with aplastic anemia. The CDR3, as DNA: TGTGCCAGTAGTATAGTGGCACAGGGCTACAATGAGCAGTTCTTC. This gives the protein CASSIVAQGYNEQFF.